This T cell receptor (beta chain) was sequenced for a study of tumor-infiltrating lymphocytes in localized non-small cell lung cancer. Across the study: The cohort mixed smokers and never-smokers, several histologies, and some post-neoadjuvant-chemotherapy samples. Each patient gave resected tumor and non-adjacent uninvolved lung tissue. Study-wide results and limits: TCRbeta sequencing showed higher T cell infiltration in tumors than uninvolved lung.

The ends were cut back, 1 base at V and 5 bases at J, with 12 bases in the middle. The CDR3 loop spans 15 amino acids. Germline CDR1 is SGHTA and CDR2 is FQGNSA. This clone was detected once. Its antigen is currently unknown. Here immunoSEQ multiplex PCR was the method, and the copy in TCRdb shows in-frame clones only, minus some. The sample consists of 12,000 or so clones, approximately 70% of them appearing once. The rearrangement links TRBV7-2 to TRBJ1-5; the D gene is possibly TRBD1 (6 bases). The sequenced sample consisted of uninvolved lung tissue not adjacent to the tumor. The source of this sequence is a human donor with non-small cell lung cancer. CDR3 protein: CASSLVTGLDQPQHF. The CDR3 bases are TGTGCCAGCAGCTTAGTGACAGGTTTGGATCAGCCCCAGCATTTT. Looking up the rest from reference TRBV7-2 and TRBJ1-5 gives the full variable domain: GAGVSQSPSNKVTEKGKDVELRCDPISGHTALYWYRQSLGQGLEFLIYFQGNSAPDKSGLPSDRFSAERTGGSVSTLTIQRTQQEDSAVYLCASSLVTGLDQPQHFGDGTRLSIL.